This TCR beta chain was profiled in a study of a mutant IDH1 vaccine in newly diagnosed glioma. In the study overall: Patients previously underwent radiotherapy, temozolomide, or both, and most underwent both.

Trimming at V came to 3 bases and at J to 2 bases, leaving 12 bases not matched to a gene. Germline V CDR1 and CDR2: SGDLS, YYNGEE. The CDR3 sequence is 18 residues long. On this clone: Its antigen is unknown.

Profiling relied on immunoSEQ multiplex PCR, and the TCRdb table lists in-frame clones only, not all of them. In the table there are about 54,000 clones, 87% of which are singletons. Time point defined: week 23, last vaccination. One vaccine dose held 300 ug of mutant IDH1 20-mer peptide and came with topical imiquimod. This specimen was PBMCs, taken from a glioma patient whose treatment included an IDH1 peptide vaccine. The genes are TRBV9 and TRBJ2-2; 8 bases map to TRBD2. The receptor's source is a man in his forties with glioma. CDR3 in DNA: TGTGCCAGCAGCGCGCCGCGTCCTAGCGGGCTAAACACCGGGGAGCTGTTTTTT. Protein sequence: CASSAPRPSGLNTGELFF.